The 2 T cell receptor beta chains in this list originate from one sample, sequenced in a study of blood T cell repertoires in COVID-19 (TCRdb year 2020). The library came from the immunoSEQ multiplex PCR assay. The table was pulled from immuneACCESS by TCRdb, which kept in-frame rearrangements only. Such tables lose some clones; where checked, under half of the loss comes from unresolved V genes, and the rest has no known cause. The sample table lists about 260,000 clones, about 87% of them with a count of one. The top ten constitute roughly 4% of the sample. Sequenced sample: peripheral blood. The source of these receptors is a man aged 55 to 70 who had recovered from COVID-19.

The V and J genes are TRBV5-6 and TRBJ1-6, with 10 bases that match TRBD1. J was trimmed by 11 bases and V by 4 bases; bases with no gene match: 9. The CDR3 has 15 residues. The germline CDR1 and CDR2 sequences are SGHDT and YYEEEE. The CDR3 DNA reads TGTGCCAGCAGCGTCCGGGACAGGGGTATTGCACCCCTCCACTTT. Its translation: CASSVRDRGIAPLHF.

The rearrangement joins TRBV5-4 to TRBJ2-3; 7 positions match TRBD1. V shed 0 bases and J 0 bases; nucleotides not matched to a gene: 4. The CDR3 is 16 residues long. Germline V gives CDR1 SGHNT, CDR2 YYREEE (reference sequence). The CDR3 sequence is CASSLATGTSTDTQYF. The CDR3 DNA sequence: TGTGCCAGCAGCTTGGCGACAGGGACAAGCACAGATACGCAGTATTTT.